The sequence of this T cell receptor beta chain was determined in a study of Ad26.COV2.S vaccination and SARS-CoV-2 variants. On the study more broadly: Intramuscular Ad26.COV2.S at 5x10^10 or 1x10^11 viral particles. Whole-study findings and limits: Spike-specific responses of CD8+ and CD4+ T cells were reported to display substantial breadth after vaccination. From the TCR breadth and depth analyses, total T cell responses may have been underestimated.

The treatment was: 19 received Ad26.COV2.S at low or high dose, single or two shots; about 5 received placebo; per-sample allocation not given. Samples came from day 63 after the first vaccine or placebo injection. Recruitment in Boston yielded a donor of adult age, 18-55 years. J gave up 8 bases and V 4 bases, and 12 bases lay outside the gene matches. CDR3 size: 16 residues. CDR1 is MGHRA, CDR2 YSYEKL, per germline. On this clone: Its matching antigen is unknown.

This table comes from immunoSEQ multiplex PCR, and its TCRdb copy is limited to in-frame clones, with some not included. The table has 350,000 to 500,000 clones, nearly 90% seen once; the top ten hold 2.5% to 3%. The specimen was peripheral blood, collected in a trial of Ad26.COV2.S vaccine versus placebo. The source of this sequence is a person aged 18-65 years who received the Ad26.COV2.S COVID-19 vaccine or a placebo. V is TRBV4-1 and J is TRBJ2-2; TRBD1 matches 8 bases. Written as DNA, the CDR3 is TGCGCCAGCAGCCTTCGTTTGAACAGGGGGACTGGGGAGCTGTTTTTT. The encoded protein is CASSLRLNRGTGELFF.